A single sample is the source of the 7 T cell receptor beta chains below, sequenced in a study of blood T cell repertoires in COVID-19. Data came from immunoSEQ multiplex PCR; TCRdb stores just in-frame clones and leaves some out. The repertoire has around 130,000 clones, around 84% of them found once; the top ten carry about 2.6%. Sequenced sample: PBMCs or T cells enriched from blood (not recorded which). Receptors were obtained from a man aged 35 to 55 with acute COVID-19.

The V call is TRBV7-2, the J call TRBJ1-4; tentative D call: TRBD1 (5 bases). V was trimmed by 3 bases and J by 7 bases, leaving 12 bases between them. The CDR3 sequence is 14 residues long. Germline CDR1 reads SGHTA; CDR2 reads FQGNSA. The CDR3 DNA is TGTGCCAGCAGCTTTCGCAGGGATAGTGAAAAACTGTTTTTT. This encodes CASSFRRDSEKLFF.

V usage is TRBV19 and J usage is TRBJ1-4; perhaps TRBD1 as D (5 bases). This CDR3 spans 13 amino acids. CDR1 LNHDA and CDR2 SQIVND come from the germline V gene (reference sequence). Trimming shortened V by 9 bases and J by 8 bases, and 16 bases separated the two germline ends. For the CDR3, the DNA is TGTGCCAGCCTCGGACACGAAGAGGAAAAACTGTTTTTT. Residues: CASLGHEEEKLFF.

This chain uses TRBV7-3 with TRBJ2-1, with D possibly TRBD2 on 5 matching bases. The CDR3 contains 13 residues. Trimming took off 5 bases at V and 5 bases at J, with 10 bases between the two ends. Looked up from germline, CDR1 is SGHTA and CDR2 is FQGTGA. CDR3 loop: CASSQSGNNEQFF. Here the CDR3 DNA reads TGTGCCAGCAGCCAATCGGGAAACAATGAGCAGTTCTTC.

The rearrangement links TRBV28 to TRBJ2-7; D is undetermined. Trimming shortened V by 7 bases and J by 0 bases, and 10 bases separated the two germline ends. Germline loops: CDR1 MDHEN, CDR2 SYDVKM. This CDR3 is built from 13 residues. In nucleotides, the CDR3 is TGTGCCAGCACCAAACTCAACTCCTACGAGCAGTACTTC. Its translation is CASTKLNSYEQYF.

CDR3 sequence reads: CASSLETYNEQFF. The CDR3 DNA reads TGTGCCAGCAGTCTCGAGACTTACAATGAGCAGTTCTTC. The chain combines TRBV6-5 with TRBJ2-1, with no clear D. Trimming cost V 5 bases and J 4 bases, with 9 bases left between them. Per the germline V gene, CDR1 is MNHEY and CDR2 is SVGAGI. The CDR3 spans 13 residues.

The chain combines TRBV5-6 with TRBJ1-1; D unclear. CDR1 SGHDT and CDR2 YYEEEE come from the germline V gene. V was clipped by 1 base and J by 0 bases, with 10 bases between them. CDR3 length: 15 amino acids. CDR3 DNA sequence: TGTGCCAGCAGCTTGATTGCGAGGATGAACACTGAAGCTTTCTTT. Its translation: CASSLIARMNTEAFF.

The chain is built from TRBV18 and TRBJ2-1; the match to TRBD2 covers 7 bases. V shed 2 bases, J shed 8 bases, and the junction held 12 bases outside the gene matches. CDR3 length: 16 amino acids. The V gene's germline CDR1 is KGHSH and CDR2 LQKENI. CDR3 protein: CASSPRSGGGRDEQFF. The CDR3 DNA is TGTGCCAGCTCACCAAGATCGGGAGGCGGAAGGGATGAGCAGTTCTTC.